These 32 T cell receptor beta chains came from one sample sequenced in a study of blood T cell repertoires in COVID-19. Data came from immunoSEQ multiplex PCR; TCRdb stores just in-frame clones and leaves some out. Of under 200,000 clones in the sample, approximately 87% were seen once. Sequenced: peripheral blood. These receptors all come from a woman aged 60-75 years with COVID-19, enrolled during active disease.

V usage is TRBV24-1 and J usage is TRBJ2-2; 8 bases match TRBD1. Germline assignment: CDR1 KGHDR and CDR2 SFDVKD. CDR3 length: 17 amino acids. The ends lost 1 base at V and 5 bases at J; junction bases unmatched: 8. The CDR3 reads CATSDLPDRDETGELFF. Here the CDR3 DNA reads TGTGCCACCAGTGATTTACCGGACAGGGATGAGACCGGGGAGCTGTTTTTT.

V and J are TRBV5-4 and TRBJ2-3, with TRBD1 matching over 7 bases. The CDR3 is made up of 14 amino acids. Looked up from germline, CDR1 is SGHNT and CDR2 is YYREEE (reference sequence). After removal of 4 bases from V and 3 bases from J, the junction contained 5 bases not matched to a gene. CDR3 sequence (DNA): TGTGCCAGCAGCCGACAGGGATTGACAGATACGCAGTATTTT. Translating gives CASSRQGLTDTQYF.

The chain couples TRBV19 to TRBJ2-4, with a weak D call TRBD2 (6 bases). The ends were cut back, 9 bases at V and 9 bases at J, with 12 bases in the middle. The CDR3 spans 11 residues. Germline V gives CDR1 LNHDA, CDR2 SQIVND (reference sequence). This CDR3 is CASRVGGIQYF. The DNA for the CDR3 is TGTGCCAGCCGCGTCGGGGGCATTCAGTACTTC.

The genes are TRBV14 and TRBJ2-3; D gene unclear. The length of the CDR3 is 15 residues. The germline V gene encodes CDR1 SGHDN and CDR2 FVKESK. Trimming shortened V by 0 bases and J by 4 bases, and 11 bases separated the two germline ends. For the CDR3, the DNA is TGTGCCAGCAGCCAAGAAAGCGACTTCCCAGATACGCAGTATTTT. It codes for CASSQESDFPDTQYF. Full variable domain (outside the CDR3, taken from reference TRBV14 and TRBJ2-3): EAGVTQFPSHSVIEKGQTVTLRCDPISGHDNLYWYRRVMGKEIKFLLHFVKESKQDESGMPNNRFLAERTGGTYSTLKVQPAELEDSGVYFCASSQESDFPDTQYFGPGTRLTVL.

The chain couples TRBV7-2 to TRBJ1-2; D possibly corresponds to TRBD1 (6 bases). V shed 4 bases and J shed 4 bases, with 19 bases lying between them. Germline values: CDR1 SGHTA, CDR2 FQGNSA. The CDR3 has 16 amino acids. The CDR3 nucleotides read TGTGCCAGCAGCTCCCGACGTAGGACAGCTATCTATGGCTACACCTTC. Residues: CASSSRRRTAIYGYTF.

The chain couples TRBV9 to TRBJ1-4; D gene ambiguous. There are 15 residues in the CDR3. V lost 0 bases and J 1 base, leaving 7 bases between the germline ends. In germline, CDR1 is SGDLS, CDR2 YYNGEE. The chain's CDR3 is CASSVDGRTNEKLFF. The CDR3 DNA reads TGTGCCAGCAGCGTAGATGGGCGAACTAATGAAAAACTGTTTTTT.

This chain uses TRBV7-2 with TRBJ1-3; no clear D gene. Trimming pared 3 bases from V and 1 base from J, leaving 10 bases between. Germline V gives CDR1 SGHTA, CDR2 FQGNSA. The CDR3 is 15 amino acids. CDR3 loop: CASSFSQGSGNTIYF. The CDR3 DNA reads TGTGCCAGCAGCTTTAGCCAAGGATCTGGAAACACCATATATTTT. The full variable domain, completed using reference TRBV7-2 and TRBJ1-3, is GAGVSQSPSNKVTEKGKDVELRCDPISGHTALYWYRQSLGQGLEFLIYFQGNSAPDKSGLPSDRFSAERTGGSVSTLTIQRTQQEDSAVYLCASSFSQGSGNTIYFGEGSWLTVV.

The chain combines TRBV6-4 with TRBJ1-6, with a weak D call TRBD1 (5 bases). This CDR3 contains 13 residues. Germline-derived CDR1 and CDR2 are MRHNA and SNTAGT. V dropped 4 bases and J dropped 7 bases, with 8 bases sitting between them. As DNA, the CDR3 is TGTGCCAGCAGTGTGGACACAAATTCACCCCTCCACTTT. Translation gives CASSVDTNSPLHF.

The chain recombines TRBV28 with TRBJ2-3; D might be TRBD2 (5 bases). The CDR3 length is 13 residues. Trimming removed 8 bases at V and 5 bases at J, with 14 bases between. Germline V gives CDR1 MDHEN, CDR2 SYDVKM. The chain's CDR3 is CASDPSPLDTQYF. The CDR3, as DNA: TGTGCCAGCGATCCTAGCCCGCTAGATACGCAGTATTTT.

This clone was observed once. The chain employs TRBV30 and TRBJ1-5, with D unclear. Deletions cut 0 bases from V and 5 bases from J, with 8 bases between. The CDR3 contains 13 residues. CDR1 and CDR2 (germline): GTSNPN, SVGIG (reference sequence). CDR3 DNA: TGTGCCTGGAGTGTACGGGAATATCAGCCCCAGCATTTT. It encodes CAWSVREYQPQHF.

The chain is built from TRBV7-9 and TRBJ2-5; 8 positions agree with TRBD1. Germline V gives CDR1 SEHNR, CDR2 FQNEAQ (reference sequence). This CDR3 has 14 residues. V gave up 5 bases and J gave up 5 bases; unmatched junction bases: 7. CDR3 amino acids: CASSLTGGIETQYF. The CDR3 coding sequence is TGTGCCAGCAGCCTAACAGGGGGGATTGAGACCCAGTACTTC.

The rearrangement links TRBV28 to TRBJ2-7; 7 positions agree with TRBD1. This CDR3 is built from 16 residues. V lost 7 bases to trimming and J lost 7 bases; unmatched junction nucleotides: 19. Germline CDR1 reads MDHEN; CDR2 reads SYDVKM. CDR3 in DNA: TGTGCCAGCAAACCAAGGAAGGGGGCCCCCATAGGGGAGCAGTACTTC. It encodes CASKPRKGAPIGEQYF.

This clone was found once. The chain employs TRBV12-3 or TRBV12-4 and TRBJ1-2; D is unresolved. This CDR3 spans 13 amino acids. Between the trimmed V and J ends, which lost 3 bases and 7 bases, there was a span of 12 bases. The CDR3 coding sequence is TGTGCCAGCAGTTTGGCCAGGCGCAGTGGCTACACCTTC. Translating it yields CASSLARRSGYTF.

The rearrangement links TRBV15 to TRBJ1-2, with D perhaps TRBD1 (6 bases). Germline lookup yields CDR1 LNHNV and CDR2 YYDKDF (reference sequence). CDR3 length: 13 residues. V lost 2 bases and J 7 bases, leaving 11 bases between the germline ends. CDR3 residues: CATSRKTGFGYTF. The CDR3 nucleotides read TGTGCCACCAGCAGAAAGACAGGATTTGGCTACACCTTC.

The V call is TRBV12-2, the J call TRBJ1-2; the table's D call of TRBD1 was not tested on the DNA. TRBV12-2 is shown as a pseudogene. The CDR3 runs to 17 residues. CDR3 in DNA: TGTGCAAGTCGCTCGGACAGGGGGCAAGGACGTTGTAATGGCTACACCTTC. It specifies CASRSDRGQGRCNGYTF.

This clone has a handful of counts. The chain has TRBV9 and TRBJ2-6; 7 nucleotides align to TRBD1. The junction had 17 bases not matched to a gene; V was cut back by 4 bases and J by 4 bases. Per the germline V gene, CDR1 is SGDLS and CDR2 is YYNGEE. This CDR3 region has 19 residues. In nucleotides, the CDR3 is TGTGCCAGCAGCCCTTACCCTCCAACAGGGGTGACAGGGGCCAACGTCCTGACTTTC. Protein: CASSPYPPTGVTGANVLTF.

The chain recombines TRBV7-8 with TRBJ2-7, with D possibly being TRBD2 (6 bases). CDR3 size: 13 residues. Germline CDR1 reads SGHVS; CDR2 reads FQNEAQ. V was clipped by 2 bases and J by 13 bases, with 18 bases between them. DNA for the CDR3: TGTGCCAGCAGCTTAAGGCGGGAACAGCAAGGTTACTTC. It specifies CASSLRREQQGYF.

The chain couples TRBV19 to TRBJ1-4, with D perhaps TRBD1 (5 bases). V was clipped by 3 bases and J by 5 bases, with 13 bases between them. The CDR3 is 15 residues long. Germline V gives CDR1 LNHDA, CDR2 SQIVND (reference sequence). CDR3 in DNA: TGTGCCAGTAGTATTAGGTCGACAGAGAATGAAAAACTGTTTTTT. Amino acids: CASSIRSTENEKLFF.

A few counts support this clone. The CDR3 is CATQVFGNSNQPQHF. The CDR3 nucleotides are TGTGCCACCCAGGTGTTTGGCAATAGCAATCAGCCCCAGCATTTT. The chain carries TRBV10-3 and TRBJ1-5; D unclear. The ends were cut back, 10 bases at V and 0 bases at J, with 16 bases in the middle. The length of the CDR3 is 15 residues. Germline values: CDR1 ENHRY, CDR2 SYGVKD.

The V call is TRBV4-2, the J call TRBJ2-2; the match to TRBD2 covers 8 bases. Germline V lookup: CDR1 LGHNA, CDR2 YNFKEQ. The trim removed 4 bases at V and 7 bases at J, leaving 5 bases unmatched. This CDR3 spans 14 amino acids. The DNA of the CDR3 is TGTGCCAGCAGCCCCGGACTAGCTGGCGGGGAGCTGTTTTTT. Its protein product is CASSPGLAGGELFF.

The chain recombines TRBV5-1 with TRBJ2-7, with TRBD1 identical over 10 bases. Unmatched junction bases numbered 10, after V lost 7 bases and J lost 6 bases. The length of the CDR3 is 14 residues. Looked up from germline, CDR1 is SGHRS and CDR2 is YFSETQ. DNA for the CDR3: TGCGCCAGCCGGAGTCGGGACAGGGGCGCCGAGCAGTACTTC. This gives the protein CASRSRDRGAEQYF.

The gene calls are TRBV24-1 and TRBJ1-4, with 7 bases that match TRBD1. CDR3 length: 14 residues. The germline gives CDR1 KGHDR, CDR2 SFDVKD. Losses at the gene ends were 4 bases for V and 6 bases for J; bases not matched to a gene: 4. CDR3 coding DNA: TGTGCCACCAGTGACACGGGACAGTATGAAAAACTGTTTTTT. This sequence encodes CATSDTGQYEKLFF.

The chain links TRBV4-3 to TRBJ2-7, with D unresolved. Trimming removed 1 base at V and 4 bases at J, with 11 bases between. This CDR3 contains 14 residues. Germline CDR1 is LGHNA and CDR2 is YSLEER. DNA of the CDR3: TGCGCCAGCAGCCAAGGTGCCTACGGGTACGAGCAGTACTTC. It encodes CASSQGAYGYEQYF.

This chain links TRBV20-1 with TRBJ2-7; D unclear. This CDR3 contains 11 residues. Trimming left V 5 bases short and J 4 bases short, with 9 bases between. Germline lookup yields CDR1 DFQATT and CDR2 SNEGSKA (reference sequence). DNA of the CDR3: TGCAGTGCTTCGGCCGGGTACGAGCAGTACTTC. Translated: CSASAGYEQYF.

The count of this clone is one. The genes are TRBV5-1 and TRBJ2-7, with 7 positions matching TRBD1. Looked up from germline, CDR1 is SGHRS and CDR2 is YFSETQ. CDR3 length: 14 amino acids. With V trimmed by 7 bases and J by 0 bases, 7 bases remained unmatched. CDR3 DNA: TGCGCCAGCGGGGGACAGCCCGACTCCTACGAGCAGTACTTC. Amino acids: CASGGQPDSYEQYF. Filled out from reference TRBV5-1 and TRBJ2-7, the complete variable domain reads KAGVTQTPRYLIKTRGQQVTLSCSPISGHRSVSWYQQTPGQGLQFLFEYFSETQRNKGNFPGRFSGRQFSNSRSEMNVSTLELGDSALYLCASGGQPDSYEQYFGPGTRLTVT.

This chain links TRBV28 with TRBJ2-7; maybe TRBD1 (6 bases). Trimming stripped 7 bases from V and 0 bases from J, with 13 bases between. CDR1 and CDR2 (germline): MDHEN, SYDVKM. This CDR3 comprises 14 residues. CDR3 loop: CASTRSGDSYEQYF. The DNA for the CDR3 is TGTGCCAGCACCCGGTCAGGGGACTCCTACGAGCAGTACTTC. Filled out from reference TRBV28 and TRBJ2-7, the complete variable domain reads DVKVTQSSRYLVKRTGEKVFLECVQDMDHENMFWYRQDPGLGLRLIYFSYDVKMKEKGDIPEGYSVSREKKERFSLILESASTNQTSMYLCASTRSGDSYEQYFGPGTRLTVT.

This rearrangement joins TRBV3-1 (or the pseudogene TRBV3-2) to TRBJ1-1; no clear D gene. Germline loops: CDR1 LGHDT, CDR2 YNNKEL (reference sequence). Trimming took 3 bases from V and 3 from J, leaving 11 bases between them. The CDR3 contains 14 residues. In nucleotides, the CDR3 is TGTGCCAGCAGCCAGAGGATTGAGGACACTGAAGCTTTCTTT. It translates to CASSQRIEDTEAFF.

This clone was seen a handful of times. The CDR3 DNA reads TGCGCCAGCAGCCAGGCCGGAAGCGCCCGAGGGGAGCAGTACTTC. Translation: CASSQAGSARGEQYF. This chain connects TRBV4-1 to TRBJ2-7; weak D call: TRBD2 (5 bases). The V gene lost 3 bases and the J gene lost 7 bases, with 19 bases spanning the gap. This CDR3 has 15 residues. Germline-derived CDR1 and CDR2 are MGHRA and YSYEKL.

The chain has TRBV9 and TRBJ2-1, with D possibly matching TRBD2 (5 bases). This CDR3 has 15 residues. V was pared by 3 bases and J by 5 bases, with 15 bases between. Germline V gene lookup returns CDR1 SGDLS and CDR2 YYNGEE. The CDR3 protein is CASSAKRRPDNEQFF. CDR3 in DNA: TGTGCCAGCAGCGCTAAGCGGCGGCCCGACAATGAGCAGTTCTTC.

This clone was picked up a small number of times. The chain uses TRBV9 and TRBJ1-1; tentatively, D is TRBD1 (5 bases). CDR1 SGDLS and CDR2 YYNGEE come from the germline V gene. Trimming cost V 4 bases and J 1 base, with 17 bases left between them. The CDR3 sequence is 16 residues long. The CDR3 sequence: CASSPARVDGNTEAFF. CDR3 DNA: TGTGCCAGCAGCCCCGCCAGGGTGGATGGGAACACTGAAGCTTTCTTT.

The genes are TRBV19 and TRBJ1-4; D not certain. The CDR3 loop spans 17 amino acids. The germline gives CDR1 LNHDA, CDR2 SQIVND (reference sequence). Trimming stripped 3 bases from V and 4 bases from J, with 18 bases between. The CDR3 DNA sequence: TGTGCCAGTAGTATCCGGTACAGCCTCACCTTTAATGAAAAACTGTTTTTT. Its protein product is CASSIRYSLTFNEKLFF.

The CDR3 sequence: CASSLGTTYEQYF. The CDR3 DNA follows: TGCGCCAGCAGCTTGGGGACAACCTACGAGCAGTACTTC. The J gene is TRBJ2-7, the V gene TRBV5-1; a possible D gene is TRBD1 (5 bases). The V end was cut by 0 bases, the J end by 2 bases, with 6 bases between. The CDR3 contains 13 residues. The germline gives CDR1 SGHRS, CDR2 YFSETQ.